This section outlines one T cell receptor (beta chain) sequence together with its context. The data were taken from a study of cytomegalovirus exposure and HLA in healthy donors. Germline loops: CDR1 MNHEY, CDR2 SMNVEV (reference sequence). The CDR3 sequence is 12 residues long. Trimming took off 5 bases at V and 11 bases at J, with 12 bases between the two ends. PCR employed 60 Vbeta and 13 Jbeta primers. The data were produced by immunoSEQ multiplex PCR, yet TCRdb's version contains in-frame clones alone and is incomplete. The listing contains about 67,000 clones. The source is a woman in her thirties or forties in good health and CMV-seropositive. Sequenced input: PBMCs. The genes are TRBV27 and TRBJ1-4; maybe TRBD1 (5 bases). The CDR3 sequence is CASSPQGRKLFF. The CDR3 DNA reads TGTGCCAGCAGTCCCCAGGGTCGGAAACTGTTTTTT. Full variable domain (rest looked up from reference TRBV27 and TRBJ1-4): EAQVTQNPRYLITVTGKKLTVTCSQNMNHEYMSWYRQDPGLGLRQIYYSMNVEVTDKGDVPEGYKVSRKEKRNFPLILESPSPNQTSLYFCASSPQGRKLFFGSGTQLSVL.